The clone carrying this TCR beta chain was observed a handful of times. The CDR3 totals 13 residues. Trimming took off 1 base at V and 7 bases at J, with 7 bases between the two ends. Per the germline V gene, CDR1 is MDHEN and CDR2 is SYDVKM. The sample originates from a study of blood T cell repertoires in COVID-19. Data came from immunoSEQ multiplex PCR; TCRdb stores just in-frame clones and leaves some out. The table lists roughly 220,000 clones, roughly 80% of them singletons. The chain is built from TRBV28 and TRBJ1-4; D ambiguous. The origin of this receptor is a woman older than 75 with COVID-19, enrolled during active disease. Sequenced sample: peripheral blood. CDR3 residues: CASSLSPVEKLFF. CDR3 bases: TGTGCCAGCAGTTTATCCCCCGTTGAAAAACTGTTTTTT.